The 5 T cell receptor beta chains listed next were all sequenced from one sample in a study of cytomegalovirus exposure and HLA in healthy donors. Primers included in the PCR were 60 Vbeta and 13 Jbeta primers. Generated by immunoSEQ multiplex PCR, the TCRdb table keeps only in-frame clones and is missing some. Of approximately 160,000 clones listed, 77% were seen once; the top ten hold around 2.5%. The sample was PBMCs. The source is a woman in her thirties or forties in good health and CMV-seropositive.

The V gene is TRBV25-1, the J gene TRBJ1-6, with D possibly matching TRBD1 (5 bases). The CDR3 is 15 amino acids. Between the trimmed V and J ends, which lost 1 base and 9 bases, there was a span of 13 bases. Germline V gene data show CDR1 as MGHDK and CDR2 as SYGVNS. CDR3 region: CASSESRGVGSPLHF. Here the CDR3 DNA reads TGTGCCAGCAGTGAATCTCGGGGGGTCGGTTCACCCCTCCACTTT. Combining the CDR3 with reference TRBV25-1 and TRBJ1-6 gives the whole variable domain EADIYQTPRYLVIGTGKKITLECSQTMGHDKMYWYQQDPGMELHLIHYSYGVNSTEKGDLSSESTVSRIRTEHFPLTLESARPSHTSQYLCASSESRGVGSPLHFGNGTRLTVT.

CDR3 DNA: TGCGCCAGCAGCTTGGAACGAACAGGGGTAACCACTGAAGCTTTCTTT. Translating it yields CASSLERTGVTTEAFF. The V and J genes are TRBV5-1 and TRBJ1-1; 7 bases align to TRBD1. The germline V gene has CDR1 SGHRS and CDR2 YFSETQ. V was clipped by 0 bases and J by 4 bases; unmatched bases: 9. The CDR3 loop spans 16 amino acids.

The chain recombines TRBV30 with TRBJ1-2, with a tentative D call TRBD1 (6 bases). V shed 5 bases and J shed 8 bases, with 18 bases lying between them. Germline V lookup: CDR1 GTSNPN, CDR2 SVGIG (reference sequence). This CDR3 has 13 residues. The CDR3 coding sequence is TGTGCCTGGGGCTACAGGGTCGGTCAGGGCTACACCTTC. As protein: CAWGYRVGQGYTF.

The chain uses TRBV7-2 and TRBJ1-6; 8 bases match TRBD1. The V gene end was trimmed by 5 bases and the J gene end by 8 bases; junction bases not matched to a gene: 8. The CDR3 is made up of 15 amino acids. Germline values: CDR1 SGHTA, CDR2 FQGNSA. For the CDR3, the DNA is TGTGCCAGCAGCCGGAACCGGGACAGGTATTCACCCCTCCACTTT. Protein product: CASSRNRDRYSPLHF.

The rearrangement uses TRBV19 and TRBJ2-3; no reliable D call. The length of the CDR3 is 14 residues. Per germline, CDR1 LNHDA and CDR2 SQIVND (reference sequence). V shed 1 base and J shed 4 bases, with 9 bases lying between them. CDR3 coding DNA: TGTGCCAGTAGTATAGCTAGGTCCCCAGATACGCAGTATTTT. This sequence encodes CASSIARSPDTQYF.